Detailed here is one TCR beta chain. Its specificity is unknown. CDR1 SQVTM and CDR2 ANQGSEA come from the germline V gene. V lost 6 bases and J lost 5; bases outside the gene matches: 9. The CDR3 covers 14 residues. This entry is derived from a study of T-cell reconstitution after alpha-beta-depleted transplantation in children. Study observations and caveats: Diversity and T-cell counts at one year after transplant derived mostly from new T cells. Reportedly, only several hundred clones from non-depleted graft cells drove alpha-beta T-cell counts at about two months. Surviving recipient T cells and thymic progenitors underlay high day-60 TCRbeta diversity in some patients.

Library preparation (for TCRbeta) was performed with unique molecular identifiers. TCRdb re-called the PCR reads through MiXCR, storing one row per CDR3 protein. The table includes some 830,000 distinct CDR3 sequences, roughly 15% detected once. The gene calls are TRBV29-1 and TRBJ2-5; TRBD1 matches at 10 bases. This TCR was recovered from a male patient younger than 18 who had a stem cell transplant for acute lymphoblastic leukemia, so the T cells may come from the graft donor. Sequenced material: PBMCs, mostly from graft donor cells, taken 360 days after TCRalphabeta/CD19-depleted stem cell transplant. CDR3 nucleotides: TGCAGCGTCAGGACAGGGGGATGGTTGGAGACCCAGTACTTC. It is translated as CSVRTGGWLETQYF.